This TCR beta chain is from a study of blood T cell repertoires in COVID-19. The V and J ends lost 5 bases and 5 bases respectively, with 15 bases between them. Germline CDR1 and CDR2: LNHDA and SQIVND (reference sequence). This CDR3 is 14 amino acids long. Only in-frame clones appear in the TCRdb table, and some are missing; sequencing was by immunoSEQ multiplex PCR. Found here are 200,000 to 300,000 clones, around nine tenths of them singletons; the top ten hold around 2.4%. Recovery meant two consecutive negative NP/OP PCR tests, professional clearance, or resolved symptoms. The TCR comes from a woman aged 18-30 years who had recovered from COVID-19. The chain joins TRBV19 to TRBJ2-5; D might be TRBD2 (6 bases). The sample comprised PBMCs or T cells enriched from blood (not recorded which). CDR3 protein: CASSYTSTRETQYF. The CDR3 bases are TGTGCCAGTAGTTACACTAGCACGAGGGAGACCCAGTACTTC.